The 32 T cell receptor beta chains below all came from one sample that was sequenced in a study of regulatory T cells in long-lasting Graves disease. The TCR beta library used iRepertoire HTBI primers with Arm-PCR amplification of CDR3. TCRdb fed the multiplex PCR reads into MiXCR, producing one record per CDR3 protein. Among roughly 500,000 distinct CDR3 sequences listed, 20% to 25% were seen once. Time point reported: persistent/refractory GD, antithyroid drugs over 5 years with positive TRAb. Extracted RNA from PBMCs served as the source of the TCR library. Sequencing used peripheral blood mononuclear cells (PBMCs), obtained when the disease was refractory, from a patient treated with antithyroid drugs. The receptor set was obtained from a female donor with Graves disease.

Ten or more counts support this clonotype. V and J are TRBV7-2 and TRBJ2-7; possible D gene TRBD2, 7 bases. Germline V lookup: CDR1 SGHTA, CDR2 FQGNSA. Trimming stripped 4 bases from V and 5 bases from J, with 18 bases between. The CDR3 totals 15 residues. CDR3 coding DNA: TGTGCCAGCAGCTGGGGCGGGGGCGCTGAAGACGAGCAGTACTTC. It is translated as CASSWGGGAEDEQYF.

The chain is built from TRBV7-2 and TRBJ2-1; 10 bases line up with TRBD2. The germline CDR1 and CDR2 sequences are SGHTA and FQGNSA. With 5 bases clipped from V and 7 bases from J, the junction kept 8 bases outside the gene matches. The CDR3 extends over 15 amino acids. As DNA, the CDR3 is TGTGCCAGCAGCCCCCCTAGCGGGAGCGGGAATGAGCAGTTCTTC. Translation: CASSPPSGSGNEQFF. Full variable domain (missing parts from reference TRBV7-2 and TRBJ2-1): GAGVSQSPSNKVTEKGKDVELRCDPISGHTALYWYRQSLGQGLEFLIYFQGNSAPDKSGLPSDRFSAERTGGSVSTLTIQRTQQEDSAVYLCASSPPSGSGNEQFFGPGTRLTVL.

This clonotype came up a few times. The chain combines TRBV20-1 with TRBJ2-6; D is perhaps TRBD1 (6 bases). Germline V CDR1 and CDR2: DFQATT, SNEGSKA (reference sequence). The CDR3 contains 15 residues. Trimming took off 4 bases at V and 4 bases at J, with 14 bases between the two ends. For the CDR3, the DNA is TGCAGTGCTACAGGGGAGAGTTCAGGGGCCAACGTCCTGACTTTC. It specifies CSATGESSGANVLTF.

This clonotype showed up many times. The chain uses TRBV28 and TRBJ1-2; D is uncertain. Trimming left V 6 bases short and J 4 bases short, with 6 bases between. The CDR3 extends over 11 amino acids. Germline V gives CDR1 MDHEN, CDR2 SYDVKM. CDR3 loop: CASRASYGYTF. The CDR3 DNA reads TGTGCCAGCAGAGCATCCTATGGCTACACCTTC.

V usage is TRBV7-9 and J usage is TRBJ2-7, with D unresolved. The CDR3 is 12 amino acids. Trimming cost V 5 bases and J 6 bases, with 11 bases left between them. Per the germline V gene, CDR1 is SEHNR and CDR2 is FQNEAQ (reference sequence). The CDR3 bases are TGTGCCAGCAGCGGCAGGTCGACCGAGCAGTACTTC. Amino acid sequence: CASSGRSTEQYF.

Points on this clonotype: With a much larger clone just one base away, this may be a read error. The chain recombines TRBV12-3 or TRBV12-4 with TRBJ2-7; 7 bases line up with TRBD1. Unmatched junction bases numbered 8, after V lost 7 bases and J lost 2 bases. This CDR3 contains 14 residues. In DNA, the CDR3 is TGTGCCAGCACTCTAATGGGACAGACCTACGAGCAGTACTTC. Residues: CASTLMGQTYEQYF.

The rearrangement joins TRBV12-3 or TRBV12-4 to TRBJ2-2, with 7 positions matching TRBD1. Unmatched junction bases numbered 7, after V lost 6 bases and J lost 0 bases. This CDR3 is built from 16 residues. DNA of the CDR3: TGTGCCAGCAGGAAAACAGGGGAGCCGAACACCGGGGAGCTGTTTTTT. This translates into CASRKTGEPNTGELFF.

At least ten counts were recorded for this clonotype. The chain carries TRBV7-2 and TRBJ2-5; TRBD2 matches at 14 bases. This CDR3 contains 16 residues. Unmatched junction bases numbered 2, after V lost 5 bases and J lost 0 bases. The germline V gene encodes CDR1 SGHTA and CDR2 FQGNSA. The chain's CDR3 is CASSRLAGGYQETQYF. CDR3 coding DNA: TGTGCCAGCAGCCGACTAGCGGGGGGGTACCAAGAGACCCAGTACTTC. The full variable domain, in which reference TRBV7-2 and TRBJ2-5 provide the parts outside the CDR3, is GAGVSQSPSNKVTEKGKDVELRCDPISGHTALYWYRQSLGQGLEFLIYFQGNSAPDKSGLPSDRFSAERTGGSVSTLTIQRTQQEDSAVYLCASSRLAGGYQETQYFGPGTRLLVL.

This clonotype has at least ten counts. The genes are TRBV6-1 and TRBJ1-6; D perhaps matches TRBD1 (6 bases). This CDR3 spans 13 amino acids. Trimming left V 7 bases short and J 8 bases short, with 12 bases between. Germline V CDR1 and CDR2: MNHNS, SASEGT. The CDR3 reads CASTTGRYSPLHF. The CDR3 DNA reads TGTGCCAGCACAACAGGGCGGTATTCACCCCTCCACTTT.

This clonotype came up a few times. The chain has TRBV30 and TRBJ1-1; D gene unclear. Trimming removed 0 bases from V and 0 bases from J, with 5 bases in between. Germline assignment: CDR1 GTSNPN and CDR2 SVGIG (reference sequence). The CDR3 covers 13 residues. This CDR3 reads CAWSVHMNTEAFF. The CDR3 DNA reads as TGTGCCTGGAGTGTACATATGAACACTGAAGCTTTCTTT.

This clonotype was observed a few times. The chain combines TRBV25-1 with TRBJ2-7; the D is unclear. The CDR3 is 16 residues long. V lost 8 bases and J lost 2, with 22 bases in between. Germline V gene lookup returns CDR1 MGHDK and CDR2 SYGVNS. The CDR3 region is CASSPGTSTETYEQYF. The CDR3, as DNA: TGTGCCAGCTCACCAGGAACCTCGACGGAAACCTACGAGCAGTACTTC.

The V and J genes are TRBV10-3 and TRBJ1-2; 9 bases are a match to TRBD1. The germline CDR1 and CDR2 sequences are ENHRY and SYGVKD. CDR3 length: 13 amino acids. Trimming took 6 bases from V and 7 from J; bases not matched to a gene: 6. CDR3 amino acids: CAIRGQGLSGYTF. The CDR3 region has the DNA TGTGCCATCAGGGGACAGGGACTAAGTGGCTACACCTTC.

This clonotype was observed a single time. V gene TRBV4-1 combines with J gene TRBJ2-7, with D tentatively TRBD2 (5 bases). The CDR3 consists of 14 residues. Trimming cost V 5 bases and J 4 bases, with 15 bases left between them. CDR1 and CDR2 from the germline V gene are MGHRA and YSYEKL. Written as DNA, the CDR3 is TGCGCCAGCAGCGAGGGTATGGTGCGGTACGAGCAGTACTTC. This translates into CASSEGMVRYEQYF.

This clonotype has only a few counts. This rearrangement joins TRBV10-3 to TRBJ2-7, with 11 positions matching TRBD2. This CDR3 comprises 14 residues. CDR1 is ENHRY, CDR2 SYGVKD, per germline. V lost 7 bases to trimming and J lost 5 bases; unmatched junction nucleotides: 7. The CDR3 DNA sequence: TGTGCCATCACTATAGCGGGAGGGCGGAACGAGCAGTACTTC. Translation: CAITIAGGRNEQYF.

This clonotype was seen only a few times. This sequence joins TRBV6-1 and TRBJ2-5; D possibly matches TRBD1 or TRBD2 (7 bases each). There are 16 residues in the CDR3. V lost 0 bases and J lost 4, with 15 bases in between. Per germline, CDR1 MNHNS and CDR2 SASEGT. CDR3 DNA sequence: TGTGCCAGCAGTGAAGCGCCGGGCAGGGGGGGAGAGACCCAGTACTTC. Translating it yields CASSEAPGRGGETQYF.

In DNA, the CDR3 is TGTGCCAGCAGCTCCTGGGACAGGGCGGGCGAGCAGTACTTC. Translation gives CASSSWDRAGEQYF. V usage is TRBV7-6 and J usage is TRBJ2-7, with 9 bases fitting TRBD1. This CDR3 has 14 residues. Trimming at V came to 4 bases and at J to 6 bases, leaving 7 bases not matched to a gene. The germline CDR1 and CDR2 sequences are SGHVS and FNYEAQ.

This clonotype occurred a few times. The germline gene is not matched at one end of the junction; a read error may be the cause. The CDR3 DNA follows: TGTGCCTGGACGGGACAGGGTTACACTGAGGCTTTCTTT. Its protein product is CAWTGQGYTEAFF. The chain is built from TRBV30 and TRBJ1-1, with 9 bases lining up with TRBD1. CDR3 size: 13 residues. Germline assignment: CDR1 GTSNPN and CDR2 SVGIG (reference sequence).

This chain joins TRBV4-1 and TRBJ1-5; D may be TRBD1 (5 bases). The CDR3 runs 13 residues. Between the trimmed V and J ends, which lost 4 bases and 5 bases, there was a span of 9 bases. Germline CDR1 is MGHRA and CDR2 is YSYEKL. The CDR3 DNA is TGCGCCAGCAGCCGGGGCCCGTATCAGCCCCAGCATTTT. It codes for CASSRGPYQPQHF.

The rearrangement uses TRBV7-2 and TRBJ2-2; 11 bases line up with TRBD2. CDR3 length equals 16 residues. V shed 4 bases, J shed 6 bases, and the junction held 7 bases outside the gene matches. The germline gives CDR1 SGHTA, CDR2 FQGNSA. The CDR3 coding sequence is TGTGCCAGCAGCTCAAAACTAGCGGGAGCATCCGGGGAGCTGTTTTTT. It specifies CASSSKLAGASGELFF.

This clonotype was counted many times. This sequence joins TRBV7-2 and TRBJ2-1; unclear D gene. Trimming removed 1 base at V and 14 bases at J, with 12 bases between. The CDR3 contains 12 residues. Germline CDR1 is SGHTA and CDR2 is FQGNSA. The CDR3 spells CASSLGTNSKFF. Written as DNA, the CDR3 is TGTGCCAGCAGCTTAGGAACGAATTCCAAGTTCTTC.

This clonotype was counted ten times or more. The chain recombines TRBV12-5 with TRBJ2-5; D gene unclear. Trimming pared 5 bases from V and 1 base from J, leaving 14 bases between. The CDR3 is 15 amino acids. The germline CDR1 and CDR2 sequences are LGHNT and FRNRAP. CDR3 sequence: CASGPPLAPQETQYF. CDR3 nucleotide sequence: TGTGCTAGTGGTCCGCCGCTGGCACCCCAAGAGACCCAGTACTTC.

This clonotype showed up many times. The chain is built from TRBV24-1 and TRBJ2-5; D is unresolved. The CDR3 is 13 amino acids. With 4 bases removed from V and 5 bases from J, the gap between germline ends came to 10 bases. Germline loops: CDR1 KGHDR, CDR2 SFDVKD. The CDR3 sequence is CATSDQDFETQYF. In DNA, the CDR3 is TGTGCCACCAGTGACCAAGACTTCGAGACCCAGTACTTC.

This clonotype was picked up many times. The rearrangement uses TRBV2 and TRBJ2-5, with a tentative D call TRBD2 (6 bases). CDR3 length: 14 residues. V lost 2 bases to trimming and J lost 2 bases, with 9 bases between them. The germline gives CDR1 SNHLY, CDR2 FYNNEI. CDR3 bases: TGTGCCAGCAGTGAATCTAGCGCGCAAGAGACCCAGTACTTC. Its translation is CASSESSAQETQYF.

This clonotype came up a few times. The chain joins TRBV6-1 to TRBJ1-2, with D unresolved. V was cut by 3 bases and J by 14 bases, with 13 bases left in between. This CDR3 is built from 11 residues. Germline V gives CDR1 MNHNS, CDR2 SASEGT. CDR3 protein: CASSDPPGGTF. In DNA form, the CDR3 reads TGTGCCAGCAGTGACCCCCCCGGAGGTACCTTC.

The chain is built from TRBV5-1 and TRBJ1-1; D may be TRBD1 (6 bases). The germline V gene has CDR1 SGHRS and CDR2 YFSETQ. The CDR3 length is 14 residues. V was pared by 1 base and J by 6 bases, with 13 bases between. The CDR3, as DNA: TGCGCCAGCAGCTTGAGCCGGACAGTAGCTGAAGCTTTCTTT. Its protein product is CASSLSRTVAEAFF.

This clonotype has a handful of counts. The gene calls are TRBV4-1 and TRBJ2-7; the match to TRBD2 covers 11 bases. After removal of 4 bases from V and 5 bases from J, the junction contained 7 bases not matched to a gene. The CDR3 is made up of 15 amino acids. Looked up from germline, CDR1 is MGHRA and CDR2 is YSYEKL. The CDR3 DNA is TGCGCCAGCAGCCTAATACTAGCGGGAGACAACGAGCAGTACTTC. Encoded protein: CASSLILAGDNEQYF.

This clonotype was counted ten times or more. This chain links TRBV6-1 with TRBJ2-7, with 9 nucleotides matching TRBD1. The V and J ends lost 1 base and 5 bases, in that order; junction bases with no gene match: 9. The CDR3 totals 16 residues. Germline CDR1 is MNHNS and CDR2 is SASEGT. The CDR3 coding sequence is TGTGCCAGCAGTGAAGTCCTGGGACAGGGTGTCAACGAGCAGTACTTC. This sequence encodes CASSEVLGQGVNEQYF.

This clonotype was counted ten times or more. This chain links TRBV20-1 with TRBJ1-1, with D tentatively TRBD1 (5 bases). The CDR3 spans 14 residues. Trimming pared 0 bases from V and 2 bases from J, leaving 10 bases between. Per the germline V gene, CDR1 is DFQATT and CDR2 is SNEGSKA (reference sequence). The CDR3 DNA follows: TGCAGTGCTAGAGATTGGAGGGGAAACACTGAAGCTTTCTTT. Translated: CSARDWRGNTEAFF.

The CDR3 DNA follows: TGTGCCAGTAGCCTCCCCGGGCCCGGCGGCTACGAGCAGTACTTC. Its translation is CASSLPGPGGYEQYF. V usage is TRBV19 and J usage is TRBJ2-7; D unresolved. CDR1 and CDR2 (germline): LNHDA, SQIVND (reference sequence). V was clipped by 6 bases and J by 3 bases, with 18 bases between them. The CDR3 covers 15 residues.

This clonotype was recorded at least ten times. V usage is TRBV3-1 and J usage is TRBJ1-2; weak D call: TRBD1 (5 bases). The V end was cut by 1 base, the J end by 0 bases, with 9 bases between. CDR3 size: 15 residues. The germline gives CDR1 LGHDT, CDR2 YNNKEL (reference sequence). CDR3 sequence (DNA): TGTGCCAGCAGCCAAGGAGGGACGGCTAACTATGGCTACACCTTC. It is translated as CASSQGGTANYGYTF.

The table lists this clonotype with a few counts. A much larger clone is a single base away; this may be a read error. The chain links TRBV7-2 to TRBJ1-2; no clear D gene. The CDR3 is made up of 12 amino acids. The V gene's germline CDR1 is SGHTA and CDR2 FQGNSA. The CDR3 protein is CASSVGIGGHTF. The CDR3 region has the DNA TGTGCCAGCAGCGTCGGGATCGGTGGCCACACCTTC.

A few counts support this clonotype. The V call is TRBV7-2, the J call TRBJ1-5, with D possibly TRBD1 on 5 matching bases. V gave up 1 base and J gave up 1 base, with 17 bases separating them. This CDR3 is 18 amino acids long. CDR1 is SGHTA, CDR2 FQGNSA, per germline. CDR3 in DNA: TGTGCCAGCAGCTTAGGGTGGAGCCTTGGGGGAAGCAATCAGCCCCAGCATTTT. This gives the protein CASSLGWSLGGSNQPQHF.